The 27 T cell receptor beta chains in this list originate from one sample, sequenced in a study of neurological immune-mediated disorders. TCRdb redid the calling of the 5' RACE reads with MiXCR, one entry per CDR3 protein. Seen here are about 46,000 distinct CDR3 sequences, about 2% observed once, and the top ten hold less than 2.5%. Sequencing used PBMCs. The receptors here all came from a woman aged 40 to 50 with multiple sclerosis.

This clonotype was observed at least ten times. J is TRBJ2-2 and V is TRBV11-2; D remains ambiguous. Trimming removed 3 bases from V and 6 bases from J, with 8 bases in between. CDR3 length equals 13 residues. Germline CDR1 SGHAT, CDR2 FQNNGV. The CDR3 DNA sequence: TGTGCCAGCAGCTTCGTCAGCTCCGGGGAGCTGTTTTTT. Its translation: CASSFVSSGELFF.

This clonotype was counted many times. The chain employs TRBV20-1 and TRBJ2-3; 11 nucleotides agree with TRBD1. V gave up 6 bases and J gave up 3 bases; unmatched junction bases: 14. Germline V gives CDR1 DFQATT, CDR2 SNEGSKA (reference sequence). This CDR3 contains 17 residues. The CDR3 here is CSAQEGQGGRRTDTQYF. The CDR3 DNA reads TGCAGTGCCCAAGAGGGACAGGGGGGCAGAAGGACAGATACGCAGTATTTT.

This clonotype has only a few counts. A much bigger clone sits one base away, suggesting this may be a read error. This chain links TRBV20-1 with TRBJ2-7; TRBD1 agrees at 8 bases. V shed 4 bases, J shed 0 bases, and the junction held 5 bases outside the gene matches. The length of the CDR3 is 14 residues. From germline, CDR1 is DFQATT and CDR2 SNEGSKA (reference sequence). The CDR3 DNA is TGCAGTGCTAATAGACAGGGGACCTCCTACGAGCAGTACTTC. Its protein is CSANRQGTSYEQYF.

This clonotype appeared many times. This rearrangement joins TRBV27 to TRBJ2-3; D gene unclear. CDR1 MNHEY and CDR2 SMNVEV come from the germline V gene (reference sequence). The CDR3 runs 14 residues. Trimming shortened V by 2 bases and J by 3 bases, and 9 bases separated the two germline ends. CDR3 loop: CASSLGRPTDTQYF. CDR3 DNA sequence: TGTGCCAGCAGTTTAGGGCGCCCAACAGATACGCAGTATTTT.

This clonotype appeared many times. V gene TRBV5-4 combines with J gene TRBJ1-3; TRBD1 might be the D (5 bases). Germline V CDR1 and CDR2: SGHNT, YYREEE (reference sequence). CDR3 length: 15 residues. V shed 4 bases and J shed 0 bases, with 11 bases lying between them. This chain's CDR3 is CASSQGTLSGNTIYF. The CDR3 bases are TGTGCCAGCAGCCAAGGGACCCTCTCTGGAAACACCATATATTTT.

Many counts were recorded for this clonotype. The V and J genes are TRBV20-1 and TRBJ2-1; D remains unclear. With 6 bases removed from V and 3 bases from J, the gap between germline ends came to 15 bases. CDR1 and CDR2 (germline): DFQATT, SNEGSKA (reference sequence). This CDR3 is built from 14 residues. This CDR3 reads CSALRPNHYNEQFF. The CDR3 nucleotides are TGCAGTGCCCTCCGGCCTAACCACTACAATGAGCAGTTCTTC.

Ten or more counts support this clonotype. The rearrangement joins TRBV5-1 to TRBJ1-2; a possible D gene is TRBD1 (5 bases). The germline V gene encodes CDR1 SGHRS and CDR2 YFSETQ. Trimming shortened V by 4 bases and J by 2 bases, and 15 bases separated the two germline ends. This CDR3 is 15 amino acids long. The CDR3 sequence: CASSKDIGGNYGYTF. CDR3 nucleotides: TGCGCCAGCAGCAAGGACATTGGAGGGAACTATGGCTACACCTTC.

There are many counts of this clonotype. V is TRBV6-5 and J is TRBJ1-2; 7 nucleotides agree with TRBD1. This CDR3 contains 15 residues. Germline V gene lookup returns CDR1 MNHEY and CDR2 SVGAGI. The V segment lost 5 bases and the J segment 4 bases; nucleotides outside the gene matches: 10. In DNA, the CDR3 is TGTGCCAGCAGTCACCAATTGGGACAGTTCTATGGCTACACCTTC. It yields the protein CASSHQLGQFYGYTF.

This clonotype was counted at least ten times. V usage is TRBV20-1 and J usage is TRBJ2-6; the D is unclear. In germline, CDR1 is DFQATT, CDR2 SNEGSKA (reference sequence). This CDR3 is built from 14 residues. V lost 5 bases and J 4 bases, leaving 12 bases between the germline ends. The CDR3 loop reads CSAPPPSGANVLTF. The CDR3 DNA reads as TGCAGTGCTCCCCCACCCTCCGGGGCCAACGTCCTGACTTTC.

In this sample, this clonotype turned up many times. This chain links TRBV5-6 with TRBJ1-1; D is unclear. The germline CDR1 and CDR2 sequences are SGHDT and YYEEEE. V was clipped by 2 bases and J by 0 bases, with 11 bases between them. The CDR3 has 15 residues. The CDR3 DNA sequence: TGTGCCAGCAGCTTCCCCACAGACATGAACACTGAAGCTTTCTTT. Protein product: CASSFPTDMNTEAFF.

In this sample, this clonotype turned up many times. The CDR3 here is CATSRGGTQSYEQYF. CDR3 DNA: TGTGCCACCAGCAGAGGCGGGACGCAAAGCTACGAGCAGTACTTC. This chain joins TRBV15 and TRBJ2-7, with D perhaps TRBD2 (6 bases). The germline V gene has CDR1 LNHNV and CDR2 YYDKDF (reference sequence). Between the trimmed V and J ends, which lost 1 base and 3 bases, there was a span of 13 bases. CDR3 length equals 15 residues.

This clonotype was detected many times. This chain links TRBV7-6 with TRBJ2-3, with D possibly being TRBD2 (5 bases). Looked up from germline, CDR1 is SGHVS and CDR2 is FNYEAQ. V gave up 8 bases and J gave up 6 bases, with 24 bases separating them. This CDR3 has 16 amino acids. DNA of the CDR3: TGTGCCAGCGCCGAGAGGGCGTCTCCTGCATTTGATACGCAGTATTTT. Translated: CASAERASPAFDTQYF.

This clonotype was picked up many times. This chain joins TRBV29-1 and TRBJ1-2; TRBD1 is a possible D gene (6 bases). Germline assignment: CDR1 SQVTM and CDR2 ANQGSEA. V lost 0 bases, J lost 3 bases, and 11 bases lay in between. This CDR3 is built from 14 residues. CDR3 nucleotide sequence: TGCAGCGTTGAAGATCAGAACAGGGACTATGGCTACACCTTC. This sequence encodes CSVEDQNRDYGYTF.

There are many counts of this clonotype. The chain has TRBV6-5 and TRBJ2-7; 8 bases agree with TRBD1. The germline V gene encodes CDR1 MNHEY and CDR2 SVGAGI. The CDR3 length is 15 residues. Trimming at V came to 4 bases and at J to 2 bases, leaving 7 bases not matched to a gene. The CDR3 nucleotides read TGTGCCAGCAGTTTCCCGGACAGGGCCCCCTACGAGCAGTACTTC. Amino acid sequence: CASSFPDRAPYEQYF.

This chain uses TRBV20-1 with TRBJ1-2, with D perhaps TRBD1 (6 bases). CDR3 length equals 15 residues. CDR1 and CDR2 from the germline V gene are DFQATT and SNEGSKA (reference sequence). Trimming pared 0 bases from V and 4 bases from J, leaving 15 bases between. The chain's CDR3 is CSARDHVGAGYGYTF. The CDR3 DNA follows: TGCAGTGCTAGAGATCATGTGGGGGCTGGCTATGGCTACACCTTC.

This clonotype was seen repeatedly, ten times or more. The chain has TRBV11-2 and TRBJ2-7, with TRBD2 matching over 13 bases. Trimming took 5 bases from V and 6 from J; bases not matched to a gene: 7. This CDR3 comprises 15 residues. Germline loops: CDR1 SGHAT, CDR2 FQNNGV. This CDR3 is CASSPLAGGPIEQYF. The CDR3 DNA reads TGTGCCAGCAGCCCACTAGCGGGGGGGCCGATCGAGCAGTACTTC.

There are many counts of this clonotype. This chain links TRBV6-5 with TRBJ1-4; 9 nucleotides line up with TRBD1. V lost 1 base and J lost 6; bases outside the gene matches: 3. The length of the CDR3 is 15 residues. Germline CDR1 reads MNHEY; CDR2 reads SVGAGI. The CDR3 reads CASSYYTGGDEKLFF. CDR3 in DNA: TGTGCCAGCAGTTACTACACAGGGGGCGATGAAAAACTGTTTTTT.

This clonotype was counted many times. This chain uses TRBV5-1 with TRBJ1-1; the match to TRBD1 covers 7 bases. This CDR3 is built from 15 residues. Germline V gene lookup returns CDR1 SGHRS and CDR2 YFSETQ. The J segment lost 0 bases and the V segment lost 4 bases, leaving 6 bases of the junction unmatched. Here the CDR3 reads CASSTDRVMNTEAFF. CDR3 nucleotide sequence: TGCGCCAGCAGCACCGACAGGGTAATGAACACTGAAGCTTTCTTT.

This clonotype was picked up many times. This sequence joins TRBV24-1 and TRBJ2-5; 10 bases align to TRBD2. This CDR3 is built from 15 residues. V was clipped by 4 bases and J by 3 bases; unmatched bases: 4. Germline CDR1 KGHDR, CDR2 SFDVKD. CDR3: CATSEPSGGKETQYF. The CDR3, as DNA: TGTGCCACCAGTGAACCTAGCGGGGGAAAAGAGACCCAGTACTTC.

This clonotype was seen many times. The rearrangement joins TRBV5-6 to TRBJ2-3; D unresolved. V was shortened by 2 bases and J by 1 base, with 5 bases between the two germline ends. The CDR3 loop spans 13 amino acids. From germline, CDR1 is SGHDT and CDR2 YYEEEE. CDR3 nucleotide sequence: TGTGCCAGCAGCTTACCGCGCACAGATACGCAGTATTTT. The encoded protein is CASSLPRTDTQYF.

There are many counts of this clonotype. The V gene is TRBV4-1, the J gene TRBJ1-1; D is uncertain. Trimming cost V 1 base and J 4 bases, with 10 bases left between them. The germline gives CDR1 MGHRA, CDR2 YSYEKL. This CDR3 comprises 14 residues. The CDR3 is CASSQGTRPTEAFF. Here the CDR3 DNA reads TGCGCCAGCAGCCAAGGTACGAGACCCACTGAAGCTTTCTTT.

This chain links TRBV20-1 with TRBJ1-1; D gene ambiguous. The length of the CDR3 is 13 residues. Trimming shortened V by 6 bases and J by 4 bases, and 15 bases separated the two germline ends. The V gene's germline CDR1 is DFQATT and CDR2 SNEGSKA (reference sequence). In DNA form, the CDR3 reads TGCAGTGCGGACCACCGCGGTCGCACTGAAGCTTTCTTT. This sequence encodes CSADHRGRTEAFF.

Many counts were recorded for this clonotype. The chain carries TRBV20-1 and TRBJ1-1; D is unclear. Germline V gene lookup returns CDR1 DFQATT and CDR2 SNEGSKA (reference sequence). CDR3 length: 15 residues. The V gene lost 0 bases and the J gene lost 1 base, with 12 bases spanning the gap. CDR3 in DNA: TGCAGTGCTAGAGATGGAATTCGCGAGAACACTGAAGCTTTCTTT. It codes for CSARDGIRENTEAFF.

There are many counts of this clonotype. V is TRBV12-3 or TRBV12-4 and J is TRBJ1-1; 8 positions match TRBD1. Trimming took 5 bases from V and 9 from J; bases not matched to a gene: 8. The length of the CDR3 is 13 residues. CDR3 loop: CASSPGQGLQAFF. The CDR3 coding sequence is TGTGCCAGCAGTCCCGGACAGGGTCTCCAAGCTTTCTTT.

This clonotype was picked up many times. DNA of the CDR3: TGTGCCAGCAGTTACTCCCGTCAGATCGGGGAGCTGTTTTTT. Translated: CASSYSRQIGELFF. The chain couples TRBV6-5 to TRBJ2-2; D is unresolved. With 0 bases removed from V and 7 bases from J, the gap between germline ends came to 9 bases. Germline V gives CDR1 MNHEY, CDR2 SVGAGI. The CDR3 is 14 residues long.

A remark on this clonotype: This may be a read error: a much more frequent sequence differs by one nucleotide. The V gene is TRBV20-1, the J gene TRBJ1-1; D is unclear. From germline, CDR1 is DFQATT and CDR2 SNEGSKA (reference sequence). This CDR3 contains 13 residues. Trimming left V 5 bases short and J 0 bases short, with 10 bases between. Here the CDR3 reads CSAHGGVNTEAFF. CDR3 bases: TGCAGTGCTCACGGCGGGGTGAACACTGAAGCTTTCTTT.

In its sample, this clonotype was seen many times. The chain employs TRBV5-1 and TRBJ1-1, with TRBD1 matching over 9 bases. This CDR3 contains 15 residues. The V segment lost 4 bases and the J segment 3 bases; nucleotides outside the gene matches: 7. CDR1 is SGHRS, CDR2 YFSETQ, per germline. As DNA, the CDR3 is TGCGCCAGCAGCACGGGGACAGGGAGTTACACTGAAGCTTTCTTT. Translated, it gives CASSTGTGSYTEAFF.